This T cell receptor (beta chain) is from a study of cytomegalovirus exposure and HLA in healthy donors. Researchers ran the PCR with 60 Vbeta and 13 Jbeta primers. Clones were read by immunoSEQ multiplex PCR, and TCRdb kept only the in-frame ones, dropping some. The sample records more than 90,000 clones, roughly 63% being singletons. Study results and caveats: From TCR beta sequences, most subjects' HLA-A and HLA-B alleles were reportedly predicted accurately. As immune exposure information, only CMV serostatus was available.

This CDR3 is built from 14 residues. Germline V gene sequence: CDR1 SGHRS, CDR2 YFSETQ. With V trimmed by 3 bases and J by 5 bases, 5 bases remained unmatched. This clone has a handful of counts. Antigen specificity is unknown. This chain joins TRBV5-1 and TRBJ2-3, with 8 bases that match TRBD1. The receptor's source is a boy aged 5-17 years in good health and CMV-seropositive. The sample comprised PBMCs. In DNA form, the CDR3 reads TGCGCCAGCAGCTCCGGACAGGGTATAGATACGCAGTATTTT. Translation gives CASSSGQGIDTQYF.